Listed here are 8 T cell receptor beta chains from one sample, sequenced in a study of T-cell memory formation after mild COVID-19. Using its own MiXCR run on the 5' RACE reads, TCRdb lists one record per CDR3 protein. The sample includes around 320,000 distinct CDR3 sequences, under 30% of them seen just once. The sample consisted of PBMCs or a T cell subset sorted from them (not recorded which). These receptors all come from an adult woman who had mild COVID-19 (a few samples of this study predate the infection). Cell type and time point are not known.

The chain links TRBV3-1 to TRBJ2-7; D not certain. CDR3 length: 14 amino acids. The germline CDR1 and CDR2 sequences are LGHDT and YNNKEL (reference sequence). V shed 2 bases and J shed 5 bases, with 13 bases lying between them. The CDR3: CASSQWHESNEQYF. CDR3 DNA: TGTGCCAGCAGCCAATGGCACGAATCCAACGAGCAGTACTTC.

This clonotype was counted only a few times. The chain couples TRBV20-1 to TRBJ1-1; possible D gene TRBD1, 6 bases. The germline V and J ends were trimmed by 6 bases and 1 base, with 12 bases remaining between them. The CDR3 length is 13 residues. The germline CDR1 and CDR2 sequences are DFQATT and SNEGSKA (reference sequence). The CDR3 DNA is TGCAGTGCGGGGGGACATCCGAACACTGAAGCTTTCTTT. This sequence encodes CSAGGHPNTEAFF.

This clonotype appeared a few times. The chain joins TRBV7-9 to TRBJ1-5; weak D call: TRBD1 (5 bases). This CDR3 is 15 amino acids long. V was trimmed by 1 base and J by 7 bases, leaving 14 bases between them. Germline V gene sequence: CDR1 SEHNR, CDR2 FQNEAQ (reference sequence). The CDR3 reads CASSLGSQAGQPQHF. The DNA for the CDR3 is TGTGCCAGCAGCTTAGGCTCACAGGCAGGACAGCCCCAGCATTTT.

V is TRBV10-2 and J is TRBJ1-5; D might be TRBD1 (6 bases). This CDR3 is built from 17 residues. Germline values: CDR1 WSHSY, CDR2 SAAADI. V was clipped by 4 bases and J by 0 bases, with 16 bases between them. The CDR3 protein is CASSGGQLLPSNQPQHF. The DNA for the CDR3 is TGCGCCAGCAGTGGCGGACAGCTCCTCCCTAGCAATCAGCCCCAGCATTTT.

The table lists this clonotype with a few counts. The J gene is TRBJ2-5, the V gene TRBV5-6; TRBD2 matches 7 bases. V was clipped by 4 bases and J by 2 bases; unmatched bases: 8. Germline V CDR1 and CDR2: SGHDT, YYEEEE. The CDR3 is made up of 15 amino acids. CDR3 nucleotide sequence: TGTGCCAGCAGCGGTTCTAGCGGTATTCAAGAGACCCAGTACTTC. Its protein product is CASSGSSGIQETQYF.

CDR3 in amino acids: CASSQDVPSGEYEQYF. CDR3 coding DNA: TGCGCCAGCAGCCAAGACGTTCCGAGCGGGGAGTACGAGCAGTACTTC. The chain links TRBV4-1 to TRBJ2-7, with 7 bases fitting TRBD2. Losses at the gene ends were 0 bases for V and 4 bases for J; bases not matched to a gene: 9. Germline V CDR1 and CDR2: MGHRA, YSYEKL. This CDR3 is 16 amino acids long.

This rearrangement joins TRBV12-3 or TRBV12-4 to TRBJ2-1; 9 bases match TRBD2. This CDR3 comprises 17 residues. Trimming cost V 1 base and J 5 bases; bases outside gene matches: 9. The CDR3 reads CASSLGGRATKDNEQFF. Written as DNA, the CDR3 is TGTGCCAGCAGTTTAGGCGGGAGGGCCACAAAGGACAATGAGCAGTTCTTC.

The chain couples TRBV12-3 or TRBV12-4 to TRBJ2-1; 9 nucleotides line up with TRBD2. Trimming took 5 bases from V and 7 from J; bases not matched to a gene: 9. This CDR3 contains 15 residues. Here the CDR3 reads CASSPFGGGANEQFF. The CDR3 DNA follows: TGTGCCAGCAGTCCTTTTGGCGGGGGGGCGAATGAGCAGTTCTTC.